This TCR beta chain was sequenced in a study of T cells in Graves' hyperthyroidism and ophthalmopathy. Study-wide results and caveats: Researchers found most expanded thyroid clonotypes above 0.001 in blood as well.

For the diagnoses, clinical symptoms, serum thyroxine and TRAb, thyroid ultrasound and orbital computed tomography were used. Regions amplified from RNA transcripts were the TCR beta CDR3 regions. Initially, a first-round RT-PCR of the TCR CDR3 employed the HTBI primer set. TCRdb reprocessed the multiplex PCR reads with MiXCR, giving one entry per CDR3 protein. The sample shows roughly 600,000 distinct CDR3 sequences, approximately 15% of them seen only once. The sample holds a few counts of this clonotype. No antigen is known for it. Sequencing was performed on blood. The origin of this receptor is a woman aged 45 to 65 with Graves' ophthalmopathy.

CDR3 protein: CASSPNQGPLIDTQYF. For the CDR3, the DNA is TGTGCCAGCAGTCCCAATCAGGGGCCCCTTATCGATACGCAGTATTTT. The rearrangement links TRBV6-1 to TRBJ2-3, with D possibly TRBD1 on 6 matching bases. Trimming removed 5 bases at V and 6 bases at J, with 21 bases between. The length of the CDR3 is 16 residues. Germline lookup yields CDR1 MNHNS and CDR2 SASEGT.